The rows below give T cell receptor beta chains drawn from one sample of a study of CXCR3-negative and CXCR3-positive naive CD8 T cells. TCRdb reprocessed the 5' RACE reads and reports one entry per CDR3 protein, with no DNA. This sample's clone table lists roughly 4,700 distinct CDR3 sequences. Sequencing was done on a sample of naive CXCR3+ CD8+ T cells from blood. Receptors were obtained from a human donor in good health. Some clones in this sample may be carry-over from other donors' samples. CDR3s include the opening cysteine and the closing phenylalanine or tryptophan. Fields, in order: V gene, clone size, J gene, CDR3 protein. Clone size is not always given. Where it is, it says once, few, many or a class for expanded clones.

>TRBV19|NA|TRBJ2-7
CASSIGRPYEQYF
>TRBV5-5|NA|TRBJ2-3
CASSLGLRLYTDTQYF
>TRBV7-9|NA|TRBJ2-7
CASSGQTYEQYF
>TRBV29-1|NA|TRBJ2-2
CSANLAGDNTGELFF
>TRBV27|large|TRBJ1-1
CASSPKLWGKNTEAFF
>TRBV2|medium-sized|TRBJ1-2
CASSQTGQGSPNGYTF
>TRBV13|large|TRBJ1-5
CASSLGWGGNQPQHF
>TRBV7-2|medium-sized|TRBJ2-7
CASSGQGGWVYEQYF
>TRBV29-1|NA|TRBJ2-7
CSAFGGGYEQYF
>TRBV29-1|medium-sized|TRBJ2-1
CSGEGQSSYNEQFF
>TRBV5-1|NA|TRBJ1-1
CASSIRQGSAEAFF
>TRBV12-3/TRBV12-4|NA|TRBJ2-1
CASRRQQLSNEQFF
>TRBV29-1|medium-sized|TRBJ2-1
CSVEDPRGLRENEQFF
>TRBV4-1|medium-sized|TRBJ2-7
CASSHQDGTYEQYF
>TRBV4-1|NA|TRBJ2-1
CASSHGTQEQFF
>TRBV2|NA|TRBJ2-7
CASSVGQAYEQYF
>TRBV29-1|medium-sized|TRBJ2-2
CSVAWANTGELFF
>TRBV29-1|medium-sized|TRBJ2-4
CSVEGLLSNNIQYF
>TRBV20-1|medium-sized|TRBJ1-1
CSARDLGGTEAFF
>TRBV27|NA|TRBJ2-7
CASSFASSHIYEQYF
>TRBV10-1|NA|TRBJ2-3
CASSRVAGDLTDTQYF
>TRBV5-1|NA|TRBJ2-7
CASSPTVQDLYEQYF
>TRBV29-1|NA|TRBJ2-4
CSVQGVPTLAKNIQYF
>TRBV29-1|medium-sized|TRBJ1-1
CSVVTAGTTEAFF
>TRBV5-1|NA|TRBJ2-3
CASSLSGQYTDTQYF
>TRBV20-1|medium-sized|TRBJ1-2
CSALINYGYTF
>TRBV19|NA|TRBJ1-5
CASSIRDRNQPQHF
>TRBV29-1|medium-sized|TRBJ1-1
CSVDPGRNTEAFF
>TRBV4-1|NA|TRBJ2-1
CASSPEAGDLNEQFF
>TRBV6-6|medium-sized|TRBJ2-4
CASSYSRARELAKNIQYF
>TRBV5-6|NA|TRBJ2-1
CASSTPPGGVLLSNEQFF
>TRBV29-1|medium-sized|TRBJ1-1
CSVPGQGAFTEAFF
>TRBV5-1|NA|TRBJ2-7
CASSRAARGEQYF
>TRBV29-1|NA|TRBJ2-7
CSVQIAGGSYEQYF
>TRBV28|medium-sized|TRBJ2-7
CASSLGGAEQYF
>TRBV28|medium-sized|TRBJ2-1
CASSHTLGPADPHNEQFF
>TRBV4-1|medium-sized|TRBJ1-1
CASSHRQLNTEAFF
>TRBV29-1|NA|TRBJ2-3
CSVRGGFTDTQYF
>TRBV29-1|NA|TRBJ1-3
CSAHLTGGKSGNTIYF
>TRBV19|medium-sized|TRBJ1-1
CASSIARLEAFF